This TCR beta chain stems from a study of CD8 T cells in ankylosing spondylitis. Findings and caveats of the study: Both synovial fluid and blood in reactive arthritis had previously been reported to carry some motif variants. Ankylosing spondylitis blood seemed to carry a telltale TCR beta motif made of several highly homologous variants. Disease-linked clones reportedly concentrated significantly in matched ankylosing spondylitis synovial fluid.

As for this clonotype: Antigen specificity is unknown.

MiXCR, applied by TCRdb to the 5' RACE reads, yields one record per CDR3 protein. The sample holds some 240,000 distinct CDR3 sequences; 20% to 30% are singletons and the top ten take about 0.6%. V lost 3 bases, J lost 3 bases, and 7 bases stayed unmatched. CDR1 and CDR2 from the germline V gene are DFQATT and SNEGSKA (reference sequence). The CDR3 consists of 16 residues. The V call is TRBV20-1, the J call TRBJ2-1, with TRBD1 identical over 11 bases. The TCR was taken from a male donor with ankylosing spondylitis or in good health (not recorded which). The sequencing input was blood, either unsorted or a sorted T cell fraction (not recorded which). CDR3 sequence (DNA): TGCAGTGCTAGGGGAGGCGGGACAGGGGGCTACAATGAGCAGTTCTTC. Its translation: CSARGGGTGGYNEQFF.